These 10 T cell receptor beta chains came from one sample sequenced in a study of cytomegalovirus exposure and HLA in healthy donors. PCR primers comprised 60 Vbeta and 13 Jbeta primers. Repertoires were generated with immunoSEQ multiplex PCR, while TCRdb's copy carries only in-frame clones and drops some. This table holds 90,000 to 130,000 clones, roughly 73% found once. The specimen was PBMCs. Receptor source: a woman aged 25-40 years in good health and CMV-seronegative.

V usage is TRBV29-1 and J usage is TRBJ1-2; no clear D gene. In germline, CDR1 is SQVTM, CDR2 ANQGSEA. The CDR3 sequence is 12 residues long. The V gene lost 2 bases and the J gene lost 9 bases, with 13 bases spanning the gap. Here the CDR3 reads CSVERTADRYTF. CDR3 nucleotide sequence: TGCAGCGTTGAACGAACAGCTGATCGCTACACCTTC.

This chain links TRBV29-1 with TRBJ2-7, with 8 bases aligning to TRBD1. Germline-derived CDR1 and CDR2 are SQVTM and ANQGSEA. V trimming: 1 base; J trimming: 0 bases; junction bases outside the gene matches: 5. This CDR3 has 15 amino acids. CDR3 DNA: TGCAGCGTTGAAGTCGGGGACAGGAGCTCCTACGAGCAGTACTTC. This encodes CSVEVGDRSSYEQYF.

The CDR3 DNA reads TGCGCCAGCAGCCCGGGGAAGGTGGGGACAGGAGTCGGGGAGCTGTTTTTT. Amino acids: CASSPGKVGTGVGELFF. The gene calls are TRBV5-1 and TRBJ2-2; 8 positions match TRBD1. Germline trimming cut 4 bases from V and 7 bases from J; bases unmatched to any gene: 15. The CDR3 length is 17 residues. Germline V CDR1 and CDR2: SGHRS, YFSETQ.

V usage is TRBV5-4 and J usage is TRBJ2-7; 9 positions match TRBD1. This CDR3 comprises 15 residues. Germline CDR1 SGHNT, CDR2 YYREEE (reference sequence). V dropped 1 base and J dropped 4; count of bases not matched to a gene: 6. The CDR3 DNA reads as TGTGCCAGCAGCTTGCAAACAGGGGGCCCTTACGAGCAGTACTTC. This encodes CASSLQTGGPYEQYF.

CDR3 coding DNA: TGCGCCAGCAGCCCCTGGGACAGCCCCTACGAGCAGTACTTC. Amino acid sequence: CASSPWDSPYEQYF. The chain employs TRBV5-1 and TRBJ2-5, with 7 bases matching TRBD1. The J call is doubtful: the DNA matches TRBJ2-7 better. Germline lookup yields CDR1 SGHRS and CDR2 YFSETQ. The CDR3 length is 14 residues.

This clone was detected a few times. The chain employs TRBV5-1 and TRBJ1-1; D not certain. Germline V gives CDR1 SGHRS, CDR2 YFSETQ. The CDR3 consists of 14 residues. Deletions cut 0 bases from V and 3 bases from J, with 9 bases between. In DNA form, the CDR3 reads TGCGCCAGCAGCTTGGTGGGCGAAGACACTGAAGCTTTCTTT. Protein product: CASSLVGEDTEAFF.

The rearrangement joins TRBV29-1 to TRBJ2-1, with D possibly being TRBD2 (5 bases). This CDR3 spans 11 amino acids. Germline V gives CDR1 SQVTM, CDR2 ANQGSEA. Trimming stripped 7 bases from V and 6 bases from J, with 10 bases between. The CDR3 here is CSGRTGNEQFF. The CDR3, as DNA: TGCAGCGGGCGGACTGGCAATGAGCAGTTCTTC.

Written as DNA, the CDR3 is TGTGCCAGTAGTGTTGGGACAGGGGTAGGGAGCTCCTACGAGCAGTACTTC. Amino acids: CASSVGTGVGSSYEQYF. This chain uses TRBV19 with TRBJ2-7; TRBD1 matches at 10 bases. Germline lookup yields CDR1 LNHDA and CDR2 SQIVND (reference sequence). The CDR3 is made up of 17 amino acids. The V gene end was trimmed by 5 bases and the J gene end by 0 bases; junction bases not matched to a gene: 10.

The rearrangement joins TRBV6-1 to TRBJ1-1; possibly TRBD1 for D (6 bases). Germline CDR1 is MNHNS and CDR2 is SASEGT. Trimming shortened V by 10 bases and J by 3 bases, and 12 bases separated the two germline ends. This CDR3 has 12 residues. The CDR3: CATGTGYTEAFF. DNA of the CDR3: TGTGCCACCGGTACAGGGTACACTGAAGCTTTCTTT.

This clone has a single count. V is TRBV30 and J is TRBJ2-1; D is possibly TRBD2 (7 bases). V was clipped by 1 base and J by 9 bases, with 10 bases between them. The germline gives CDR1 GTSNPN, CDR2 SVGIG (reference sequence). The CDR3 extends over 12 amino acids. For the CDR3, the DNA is TGTGCCTGGAGTGAGGGGGGGGGTGAGCAGTTCTTC. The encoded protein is CAWSEGGGEQFF.